This record concerns one TCR beta chain sequence. The clone's antigen remains unknown. Base-call qualities are not available, and no considerably larger clone is one nucleotide away. CDR1 and CDR2, per the germline V gene, are SGHTA and FQGNSA. After removal of 2 bases from V and 4 bases from J, the junction retains 2 bases not matched to a gene. From its cysteine to its phenylalanine, the CDR3 spans 14 amino acids. Kept here is only the CDR3 DNA, which spans 42 bases and is read in frame from base 1. This record belongs to a study of vaccination and CD4 T cells after COVID-19 (dated 2022 in TCRdb). In terms of the full investigation: SARS-CoV-2 positivity had been established in the convalescent patients by nasal swab PCR, and mild disease was recorded in roughly 10 of these patients and severe disease in one. The convalescent cohort included six males and four females, with two Hispanic individuals, seven Caucasians, two Asians and one multiracial person. In control cultures, a CEFX viral epitope pool was used as positive control, an HIV-1 Nef peptide pool was used as negative control, or no peptide was added. Post-vaccine blood samples were obtained a median of approximately 74 days after the second vaccine dose, with a range of about 12 to 241 days. In ten to eleven COVID-19 convalescent patients and 4 infection-naive healthy vaccine recipients, the spike-specific CD4+ TCR repertoire before mRNA vaccination was compared with the repertoire after mRNA vaccination. Each participant got two doses of either the Pfizer-BioNTech BNT162b2 vaccine (n=8) or the Moderna mRNA-1273 vaccine (n=2). Culture stimuli were overlapping spike peptide pools from SARS-CoV-2 and from the common cold coronaviruses HCoV-NL63, HCoV-OC43 and HCoV-229E. Post-COVID blood samples from convalescent patients were collected a median of around 100 days after diagnosis, with a range of roughly 30 to 170 days.

Here is what the overall study found, with its caveats: Although the median number of SARS-CoV-2-reactive clonotypes went up from 20 to 25 after infection to approximately 40 after vaccination, the increase was not significant. Relatively few convalescent patients were included in the study, and early timepoints after natural infection were not analyzed. In convalescent patients, nearly all vaccine-specific clones (304 of 307) were found to be mono-reactive for SARS-CoV-2 spike rather than cross-reactive with common cold coronaviruses. Among convalescent patients, a median around 86% of the SARS-CoV-2-reactive clones seen after vaccination appeared only after vaccination, which suggests priming specific to the vaccine.

Libraries came from PCR. At the Johns Hopkins FTIC core, DNA from the cultured CD4+ T cells underwent TCR sequencing with the Oncomine TCR Beta short-read assay. The QIAamp micro DNA kit was used to extract genomic DNA from the cultured CD4+ T cells. Oncomine TCR Beta libraries from cultured CD4+ T cells were pooled using unique dual indexes and sequenced on an Illumina iSeq 100. The authors processed their data as follows. Non-productive sequences were removed, and CDR3s that did not start with C, did not end with F or W, or were shorter than 7 amino acids were discarded. Antigen-specific clonotypes were identified using the MANAFEST web application through comparison of peptide-stimulated wells with reference and other culture wells. For a clone to be called positive, the clone needed an FDR below 0.05, an odds ratio above 5, and a productive frequency above 0.1% in at least two of three replicate wells. A clonotype counted as cross-reactive if it showed significant expansion both in the SARS-CoV-2 spike wells and in at least one common cold coronavirus spike condition. Similarity between CDR3 sequences was evaluated in R version 3.6.1 using Levenshtein distances (stringdist) and unrooted phylogenetic trees (ape). TCRdb redid the processing of the public reads, applying fastp at Q25 and MiXCR, and retained in-frame beta chains. Here each entry gathers all rows of one CDR3 protein and keeps the most common genes and DNA. The V and J calls come from TCRdb's annotation, not from the publication. This sample lists approximately 5,000 distinct CDR3 sequences; around three fifths were detected once. Of the sample, approximately 40% falls within the top ten clones.

The treatment or condition label for this specimen denotes: roughly ten-day PBMC culture with coronavirus spike peptide pools or control peptides (ViraFEST assay). The study used the ViraFEST assay, which expanded antigen-specific T cells with peptide pools and then identified expanded clonotypes by TCR sequencing. The positive SARS-CoV-2 PCR tests of the convalescent patients were dated from March to December 2020, before the Alpha, Beta and Delta variants emerged in the United States. PBMCs were cultured at around 2 million per well in IMDM supplemented with around 5% human AB serum and around 10 IU/ml IL-2, with roughly 9.5 ug/ml peptide pools added. On days 3 and 7, half of the culture medium was replaced with fresh IL-2-containing medium. After approximately 11 days of culture, CD4+ T cells were isolated by negative selection with the EasySep CD4+ T cell isolation kit. Ficoll-Paque Plus gradient centrifugation was used to isolate PBMCs from whole blood, and the isolated PBMCs were then either used fresh or cryopreserved at -140C. Culture conditions were generally each tested in triplicate wells.

Sequencing was done on a sample of CD4+ T cells from blood, cultured in vitro. The rearranged segments are TRBV7-2 and TRBJ2-7; the junction holds 10 bases that match TRBD1. The TCR was taken from a human donor who had recovered from COVID-19. The bases read TGTGCCAGCAGCTTACCGGGACAGGGGTACGAGCAGTACTTC. It encodes CASSLPGQGYEQYF.